This TCR beta chain was sequenced for a study of technical replicates of blood from a few donors. CDR1 is SGHNT, CDR2 YENEEA, per germline. V dropped 1 base and J dropped 6; count of bases not matched to a gene: 1. This CDR3 comprises 15 residues. Only in-frame clones appear in the TCRdb table, and some are missing; sequencing was by immunoSEQ multiplex PCR. Of tens of thousands of clones in the sample, roughly 96% were seen once. Sequencing used T cells isolated from PBMCs. This clonotype was sampled from a human donor in good health. The chain employs TRBV11-3 and TRBJ2-2, with 11 bases that match TRBD1. The CDR3 DNA reads as TGTGCCAGCAGCTTAGGGACAGGGGGCTCCGGGGAGCTGTTTTTT. This encodes CASSLGTGGSGELFF.